This TCR beta chain was captured in a study of beta chain features in type 1 diabetes. Study-level background: Cells sorted and examined across all samples totaled approximately 100,000,000.

Study-level points and caveats: The study found moderately but significantly shorter TCRB CDR3s in all four CD4+ subsets of Type 1 diabetes patients.

This clone was seen only once. Its matching antigen is unknown. It was one heparinised blood draw, averaging roughly 120 mL, that each donor gave. Sorted CD4+ subsets: naive, central memory, regulatory, stem cell-like memory (CD45RO/CCR7/CD25/CD127/CD95/CD27 panel). Expressed TCRB transcripts were sequenced, since all the RNA that had been isolated was reverse transcribed. Read counts averaged roughly 3.7 million for samples of naive, central memory and regulatory T cells. Assay: immunoSEQ multiplex PCR; the TCRdb copy retains only in-frame clones and omits some. Here the sample spans 120,000 or so clones, around a sixth being singletons. V dropped 3 bases and J dropped 4; count of bases not matched to a gene: 6. CDR3 size: 16 residues. CDR1 and CDR2 from the germline V gene are MNHEY and SVGAGI.

The gene calls are TRBV6-5 and TRBJ2-6; the match to TRBD1 covers 7 bases. The sample comprised central memory CD4+ T cells from blood. The receptor comes from a man aged 18 to 29 with type 1 diabetes. The CDR3 bases are TGTGCCAGCAGTTATTCAAGGGGGCTCGGGGCCAACGTCCTGACTTTC. Protein sequence: CASSYSRGLGANVLTF.